This TCR beta chain was obtained from a study of glioma-infiltrating T cells. Worth noting for this clonotype: The antigen is undetermined.

Study findings and constraints: Non-neoplastic patients had below-expected tissue-blood divergence, while all gliomas exceeded expectation.

Amplification of TCR alpha and beta CDR3 regions from RNA used iRepertoire nested multiplex PCR. Input was roughly 100-450 ng of tissue mRNA or PBMC total RNA. TCRdb itself ran the multiplex PCR reads through MiXCR, one entry per CDR3 protein. Of 150,000 or so distinct CDR3 sequences listed, 39% are singletons. The CDR3 runs to 15 residues. Germline CDR1 is LGHNT and CDR2 is FRNRAP. Trimming shortened V by 3 bases and J by 3 bases, and 12 bases separated the two germline ends. The specimen was glioma tissue, nonneoplastic brain tissue, or PBMCs (not recorded which). The chain carries TRBV12-5 and TRBJ1-5, with D tentatively TRBD1 (6 bases). This TCR derives from a human donor with low-grade glioma or glioblastoma, undergoing nonglioma brain surgery, or in good health (not recorded which). The CDR3 region is CASGFPGDINQPQHF. The CDR3 DNA follows: TGTGCTAGTGGTTTCCCAGGGGACATCAATCAGCCCCAGCATTTT.